This TCR beta chain derives from a study of T cell responses to AZD1222 COVID-19 vaccine (dated by TCRdb to the early 2020s). Background for the entire study: Because spike-specific TCR depth and breadth did not differ between the two schedules, AZD1222 recipients who got a second dose at roughly 4 weeks were pooled with those who got a second dose at roughly 12 weeks. Enrollment into the trials was organized by age into subgroups of 18-55, 56-69 and 70-plus years, and those subgroups contained roughly 150, 30 and 60 TCR-sequenced participants, respectively. TCR sequencing covered more than 230 trial participants: 200 to 220 given two doses of AZD1222 and 26 given two doses of MenACWY control vaccine. What the research found in general, with its limitations: Vaccine-associated CD4 TCRs spanned the whole spike protein, with dominant responses in regions 160-218 and 743-854. Because no day 14 peak-response samples were available, the repertoires could be characterized only after the peak T cell response. Participants were mostly white British and included more females than males, and it was suggested by the authors that clonal diversity may have been underestimated. After two AZD1222 doses, both the breadth and the depth of spike-specific TCRs were significantly higher than at day 0 and than in MenACWY recipients. The 56-69-year group was small, and its depth increase did not reach significance, likely because of low power. Epitopes outside the regions mutated in the B.1.351 and B.1.1.7 variants were reportedly recognized by nearly half of the unique spike-specific TCRs. Conclusions about previously exposed vaccinees are limited, since just 5 to 7 AZD1222 recipients were seropositive for SARS-CoV-2 at baseline.

Cut back by 2 bases and 9 bases, the V and J ends lie 2 bases apart. The CDR3 numbers 10 residues from cysteine through phenylalanine. Only the CDR3 DNA is retained, 30 bases long and in frame from the first base. The germline V gene specifies SGHTA as CDR1 and FQGTGA as CDR2. Concerning this clone itself: Its antigen is still unknown. Within one base of it there is no much larger clone, and no base qualities were kept.

This sample's time point label indicates: baseline before first vaccination. Samples from vaccinated people were obtained from the UK trials COV001 and COV002, which included a single-blind randomized controlled phase 2/3 trial of AZD1222 (ChAdOx1 nCoV-19) in healthy adults. For TCRbeta chain sequencing, PBMC samples were collected from trial participants at day 0 and at day 28 after the second dose. The CDR3 regions of human TCRbeta chains were analyzed by immunosequencing. The original methods were these. TCRs in the repertoires were matched against a reference library of SARS-CoV-2-specific TCRs that had been generated with the MIRA antigen-specificity platform. Breadth was defined as the fraction of unique TCRs that were SARS-CoV-2-associated, and depth was defined as the fraction of total T cells that were SARS-CoV-2-associated. Using the MIRA data, every spike-specific TCR was mapped to the spike region that the TCR reacted to and assigned to either a CD4 or a CD8 class. Log10-transformed breadth and depth values were compared by one-way ANOVA with Sidak's multiple comparisons tests. Entries here come from immuneACCESS through TCRdb and include only in-frame sequences with V and J called. Some clones fail to appear in such tables; in the studies checked, an unresolved V gene covers under half of the shortfall, and the cause of the remainder is unknown. V, J and clone size are those of that table, while D and trimming were read from the DNA. This sample lists more than 85,000 clones; approximately 90% were detected once. The ten biggest clones cover around 8.4% of the sample.

This TCR derives from an adult in good health. The chain employs TRBV7-3 and TRBJ2-1; the D gene identity is not certain. Here the sequenced sample was peripheral blood, taken on day 0 of AZD1222 vaccination. DNA sequence: TGTGCCAGCAGCTTATTTGAGCAGTTCTTC. Its coded protein is CASSLFEQFF.